Listed below are T cell receptor beta chains from one sample, sequenced in a study of vaccination effects on CD4 cells after COVID-19. Profiling relied on immunoSEQ multiplex PCR, and the TCRdb table lists in-frame clones only, not all of them. This sample yields tens of thousands of clones, of which approximately 70% are seen a single time; roughly 4% belongs to the top ten. Antigens for these TCRs are unknown. The sample consisted of CD4+ T cells from PBMCs cultured with HCoV-OC43 spike peptides, taken before COVID-19 vaccination. These receptors were obtained from a human donor who received a COVID-19 vaccine. CDR3s include the opening cysteine and the closing phenylalanine or tryptophan. The order of the fields is clone size, J gene, D gene, V gene, CDR3 protein, CDR3 DNA. A D gene is named only where the DNA matches it firmly. Only some rows state a clone size, as once, few, many or a class for expanded clones.

clone size: .
J gene: TRBJ1-6
D gene: TRBD1
V gene: TRBV4-1
CDR3 protein: CASSQESRTGNLHF
CDR3 DNA: TGCGCCAGCAGCCAAGAAAGCCGGACAGGGAATCTACACTTT

clone size: few
J gene: TRBJ1-2
D gene: TRBD1
V gene: TRBV30
CDR3 protein: CAWSGTGGGYTF
CDR3 DNA: TGTGCCTGGAGTGGGACAGGGGGTGGCTACACCTTC

clone size: .
J gene: TRBJ1-6
D gene: .
V gene: TRBV7-3
CDR3 protein: CASSLQGLGNSPLHF
CDR3 DNA: TGTGCCAGCAGCTTACAGGGTTTAGGAAATTCACCCCTCCACTTT

clone size: few
J gene: TRBJ1-2
D gene: TRBD1
V gene: TRBV19
CDR3 protein: CASSITGGLPYGYTF
CDR3 DNA: TGTGCCAGTAGTATAACAGGGGGCCTCCCCTATGGCTACACCTTC

clone size: .
J gene: TRBJ2-1
D gene: .
V gene: TRBV11-2
CDR3 protein: CASSPIRFDYNEQFF
CDR3 DNA: TGTGCCAGCAGCCCCATCAGGTTTGACTACAATGAGCAGTTCTTC

clone size: .
J gene: TRBJ2-5
D gene: .
V gene: TRBV5-4
CDR3 protein: CASGLRGIQETQYF
CDR3 DNA: TGTGCCAGTGGGTTACGTGGTATCCAAGAGACCCAGTACTTC

clone size: .
J gene: TRBJ1-2
D gene: .
V gene: TRBV15
CDR3 protein: CATSRERVEGYTF
CDR3 DNA: TGTGCCACCAGCAGAGAGAGGGTGGAAGGCTACACCTTC

clone size: .
J gene: TRBJ2-3
D gene: TRBD2
V gene: TRBV28
CDR3 protein: CASSSPRQRGGQDTQYF
CDR3 DNA: TGTGCCAGCAGTTCCCCCCGGCAGCGGGGGGGCCAGGATACGCAGTATTTT

clone size: .
J gene: TRBJ2-2
D gene: .
V gene: TRBV7-2
CDR3 protein: CASSFYNANTGELFF
CDR3 DNA: TGTGCCAGCAGCTTCTATAACGCGAACACCGGGGAGCTGTTTTTT

clone size: .
J gene: TRBJ1-2
D gene: .
V gene: TRBV18
CDR3 protein: CASSPSTDANYGYTF
CDR3 DNA: TGTGCCAGCTCCCCTTCGACGGATGCTAACTATGGCTACACCTTC

clone size: .
J gene: TRBJ1-1
D gene: .
V gene: TRBV5-1
CDR3 protein: CASSLTTQGNTEAFF
CDR3 DNA: TGCGCCAGCAGCCTAACTACCCAGGGGAACACTGAAGCTTTCTTT

clone size: .
J gene: TRBJ2-1
D gene: .
V gene: TRBV6-5
CDR3 protein: CASNLGDEQFF
CDR3 DNA: TGTGCCAGCAACTTAGGTGATGAGCAGTTCTTC

clone size: .
J gene: TRBJ1-3
D gene: .
V gene: TRBV6-2/TRBV6-3
CDR3 protein: CASSYYPPISDTIYF
CDR3 DNA: TGTGCCAGCAGTTACTACCCACCGATATCGGACACCATATATTTT

clone size: few
J gene: TRBJ1-6
D gene: .
V gene: TRBV5-1
CDR3 protein: CASSLDDRWDSPLHF
CDR3 DNA: TGCGCCAGCAGCTTGGATGACAGATGGGATTCACCCCTCCACTTT

clone size: .
J gene: TRBJ1-6
D gene: .
V gene: TRBV9
CDR3 protein: CASSPLAPYGDSPLHF
CDR3 DNA: TGTGCCAGCAGCCCACTAGCGCCCTACGGGGATTCACCCCTCCACTTT

clone size: .
J gene: TRBJ1-2
D gene: .
V gene: TRBV28
CDR3 protein: CASLTLPWQGSGYTF
CDR3 DNA: TGTGCCAGCCTAACCCTCCCGTGGCAGGGTAGCGGCTACACCTTC

clone size: .
J gene: TRBJ1-6
D gene: .
V gene: TRBV6-2/TRBV6-3
CDR3 protein: CASSYSHTSRNSPLHF
CDR3 DNA: TGTGCCAGCAGTTACTCACACACCTCTCGGAATTCACCCCTCCACTTT

clone size: .
J gene: TRBJ1-1
D gene: TRBD1
V gene: TRBV5-6
CDR3 protein: CASSTGAFGASTEAFF
CDR3 DNA: TGTGCCAGCAGCACAGGGGCTTTTGGTGCGAGCACTGAAGCTTTCTTT

clone size: .
J gene: TRBJ2-1
D gene: .
V gene: TRBV10-2
CDR3 protein: CASRDLYSYNEQFF
CDR3 DNA: TGCGCCAGCAGGGACTTATACTCCTACAATGAGCAGTTCTTC

clone size: .
J gene: TRBJ1-6
D gene: TRBD1
V gene: TRBV5-5
CDR3 protein: CASSYNRGEGSPLHF
CDR3 DNA: TGTGCCAGCAGCTACAACAGGGGGGAAGGTTCACCCCTCCACTTT

clone size: once
J gene: TRBJ2-2
D gene: TRBD1
V gene: TRBV25-1
CDR3 protein: CASSGRPGQGVNTGELFF
CDR3 DNA: TGTGCCAGCAGTGGTCGACCGGGACAGGGGGTGAACACCGGGGAGCTGTTTTTT

clone size: .
J gene: TRBJ1-5
D gene: .
V gene: TRBV7-9
CDR3 protein: CASSLGGGDNQPQHF
CDR3 DNA: TGTGCCAGCAGCTTAGGGGGAGGGGACAATCAGCCCCAGCATTTT

clone size: .
J gene: TRBJ2-5
D gene: TRBD1
V gene: TRBV29-1
CDR3 protein: CSVEEPEGAQETQYF
CDR3 DNA: TGCAGCGTTGAAGAGCCTGAGGGGGCCCAAGAGACCCAGTACTTC

clone size: .
J gene: TRBJ2-4
D gene: .
V gene: TRBV7-2
CDR3 protein: CASTEQGGTNIQYF
CDR3 DNA: TGTGCCAGCACCGAGCAGGGGGGAACCAACATTCAGTACTTC

clone size: .
J gene: TRBJ1-1
D gene: .
V gene: TRBV6-4
CDR3 protein: CASSERTNTEAFF
CDR3 DNA: TGTGCCAGCAGTGAGAGGACGAACACTGAAGCTTTCTTT

clone size: .
J gene: TRBJ2-3
D gene: TRBD1
V gene: TRBV19
CDR3 protein: CASSLYPSGQGSDTQYF
CDR3 DNA: TGTGCCAGTAGTCTCTACCCGTCGGGACAGGGCTCAGATACGCAGTATTTT